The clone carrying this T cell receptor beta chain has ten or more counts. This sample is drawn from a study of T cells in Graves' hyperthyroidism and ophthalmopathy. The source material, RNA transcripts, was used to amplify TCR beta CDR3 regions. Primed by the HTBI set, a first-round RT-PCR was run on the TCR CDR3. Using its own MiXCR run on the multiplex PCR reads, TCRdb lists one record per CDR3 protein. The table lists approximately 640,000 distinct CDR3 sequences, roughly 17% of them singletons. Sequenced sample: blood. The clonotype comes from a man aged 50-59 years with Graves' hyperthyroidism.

The CDR3 DNA is TGCAGCGTGCAGCGACAGGTGAACACTGAAGCTTTCTTT. Its translation: CSVQRQVNTEAFF. The chain couples TRBV29-1 to TRBJ1-1; D may be TRBD1 (6 bases). Germline CDR1 reads SQVTM; CDR2 reads ANQGSEA. There are 13 residues in the CDR3. V dropped 6 bases and J dropped 0 bases, with 11 bases sitting between them.